The 32 T cell receptor beta chains below were found in one sample sequenced in a study of early T cells in non-severe SARS-CoV-2 infection. A single record per CDR3 protein comes from TCRdb applying MiXCR to the 5' RACE reads. The sample comprises roughly 76,000 distinct CDR3 sequences, 10% to 15% of which are singletons, and about 4.2% rests with the top ten. The sequenced material came from whole blood. The receptor set was obtained from an adult who was a healthcare worker with PCR-confirmed SARS-CoV-2 infection or an uninfected control (not recorded which).

At least ten counts were recorded for this clonotype. V and J are TRBV5-1 and TRBJ2-5; D may be TRBD2 (5 bases). This CDR3 is built from 13 residues. The V and J ends lost 2 bases and 3 bases respectively, with 8 bases between them. Looked up from germline, CDR1 is SGHRS and CDR2 is YFSETQ. The CDR3 region has the DNA TGCGCCAGCAGCTTTCCAGCGGAAGAGACCCAGTACTTC. Protein sequence: CASSFPAEETQYF.

At least ten counts were recorded for this clonotype. The rearrangement links TRBV19 to TRBJ2-5; 8 nucleotides agree with TRBD1. Germline V gene lookup returns CDR1 LNHDA and CDR2 SQIVND (reference sequence). V dropped 9 bases and J dropped 5; count of bases not matched to a gene: 11. The CDR3 is 14 residues long. The CDR3 is CARQTGEAVETQYF. The CDR3 nucleotides read TGTGCCAGACAGACAGGGGAGGCGGTGGAGACCCAGTACTTC.

Ten or more counts support this clonotype. The gene calls are TRBV7-2 and TRBJ2-2; no clear D. V gave up 5 bases and J gave up 9 bases, with 10 bases separating them. Germline V CDR1 and CDR2: SGHTA, FQGNSA. The CDR3 covers 12 residues. CDR3 protein: CASSKYSRELFF. The DNA of the CDR3 is TGTGCCAGCAGCAAATACTCCCGGGAGCTGTTTTTT.

This clonotype was recorded many times. The rearrangement uses TRBV20-1 and TRBJ2-1, with 7 bases identical to TRBD1. Losses at the gene ends were 6 bases for V and 9 bases for J; bases not matched to a gene: 8. This CDR3 has 12 amino acids. Germline V lookup: CDR1 DFQATT, CDR2 SNEGSKA (reference sequence). CDR3 region: CSAQTGSSEQFF. The DNA of the CDR3 is TGCAGTGCCCAGACAGGGAGCAGTGAGCAGTTCTTC.

This sequence joins TRBV7-3 and TRBJ2-5; tentatively, D is TRBD2 (6 bases). V was cut by 0 bases and J by 4 bases, with 12 bases left in between. The CDR3 sequence is 15 residues long. The germline V gene encodes CDR1 SGHTA and CDR2 FQGTGA. Here the CDR3 reads CASSLTGGGAETQYF. The CDR3 bases are TGTGCCAGCAGCTTAACTGGCGGAGGGGCAGAGACCCAGTACTTC.

This clonotype appeared a few times. The chain has TRBV11-2 and TRBJ1-1; D is undetermined. Germline V gene lookup returns CDR1 SGHAT and CDR2 FQNNGV. V shed 2 bases and J shed 3 bases, with 4 bases lying between them. The CDR3 loop spans 12 amino acids. CDR3 DNA: TGTGCCAGCAGCTTACTAGACACTGAAGCTTTCTTT. Translating gives CASSLLDTEAFF. The full variable domain, with the rest looked up from reference TRBV11-2 and TRBJ1-1, is EAGVAQSPRYKIIEKRQSVAFWCNPISGHATLYWYQQILGQGPKLLIQFQNNGVVDDSQLPKDRFSAERLKGVDSTLKIQPAKLEDSAVYLCASSLLDTEAFFGQGTRLTVV.

This clonotype was seen at least ten times. The chain employs TRBV29-1 and TRBJ2-7; 9 nucleotides line up with TRBD1. Germline-derived CDR1 and CDR2 are SQVTM and ANQGSEA. The CDR3 loop spans 13 amino acids. V trimming: 6 bases; J trimming: 2 bases; junction bases outside the gene matches: 5. CDR3 in amino acids: CSVPGQGAYEQYF. Here the CDR3 DNA reads TGCAGCGTACCGGGACAGGGAGCCTACGAGCAGTACTTC.

The genes are TRBV7-2 and TRBJ1-1; no definite D call. Germline lookup yields CDR1 SGHTA and CDR2 FQGNSA. This CDR3 has 13 residues. V gave up 1 base and J gave up 0 bases, with 3 bases separating them. Here the CDR3 reads CASSLVLNTEAFF. DNA of the CDR3: TGTGCCAGCAGCTTAGTGTTGAACACTGAAGCTTTCTTT.

There are a few counts of this clonotype. The J gene is TRBJ2-7, the V gene TRBV5-1; D is ambiguous. This CDR3 spans 13 amino acids. Germline CDR1 and CDR2: SGHRS and YFSETQ. Trimming removed 2 bases from V and 4 bases from J, with 10 bases in between. DNA of the CDR3: TGCGCCAGCAGCTTCCGACCAGATTACGAGCAGTACTTC. Translating gives CASSFRPDYEQYF.

This clonotype was detected ten times or more. The V call is TRBV11-2, the J call TRBJ2-3, with 9 bases aligning to TRBD2. With 0 bases clipped from V and 4 bases from J, the junction kept 8 bases outside the gene matches. Germline CDR1 reads SGHAT; CDR2 reads FQNNGV. The CDR3 is 17 amino acids. Written as DNA, the CDR3 is TGTGCCAGCAGCTTAGAGCGTCTAGCGGGAAAGGCAGATACGCAGTATTTT. This encodes CASSLERLAGKADTQYF.

This clonotype was seen a handful of times. The V gene is TRBV19, the J gene TRBJ2-2; TRBD2 agrees at 7 bases. V dropped 7 bases and J dropped 4; count of bases not matched to a gene: 6. CDR3 length: 14 amino acids. The germline V gene has CDR1 LNHDA and CDR2 SQIVND (reference sequence). The CDR3 DNA is TGTGCCAGTACTAGCGGAGGCCCCACCGGGGAGCTGTTTTTT. Translated: CASTSGGPTGELFF.

This clonotype was recorded at least ten times. The CDR3 spells CASNLAGARNEQFF. The CDR3 DNA reads TGTGCCAGCAACCTAGCGGGAGCTAGAAATGAGCAGTTCTTC. This rearrangement joins TRBV11-2 to TRBJ2-1; 10 bases fit TRBD2. The germline V gene encodes CDR1 SGHAT and CDR2 FQNNGV. This CDR3 is 14 amino acids long. The ends lost 7 bases at V and 7 bases at J; junction bases unmatched: 7.

In its sample, this clonotype was seen a few times. The chain joins TRBV12-3 or TRBV12-4 to TRBJ2-1; 7 bases agree with TRBD2. V lost 5 bases to trimming and J lost 10 bases; unmatched junction nucleotides: 20. The CDR3 totals 17 residues. CDR3: CASSASPGTTHRGEQFF. In DNA, the CDR3 is TGTGCCAGCAGTGCGTCCCCCGGGACTACACACCGGGGGGAGCAGTTCTTC.

The rearrangement links TRBV2 to TRBJ2-3, with 9 bases aligning to TRBD1. J lost 1 base, V lost 5 bases, and 4 bases had no gene match. This CDR3 spans 15 amino acids. Germline CDR1 and CDR2: SNHLY and FYNNEI. CDR3 DNA sequence: TGTGCCAGCAGTCAACGGACAGGGGGCACAGATACGCAGTATTTT. Protein: CASSQRTGGTDTQYF.

V is TRBV9 and J is TRBJ2-1; D perhaps matches TRBD2 (6 bases). V was trimmed by 3 bases and J by 7 bases, leaving 14 bases between them. The CDR3 spans 14 residues. Germline V gene data show CDR1 as SGDLS and CDR2 as YYNGEE. This CDR3 reads CASSGGGPWNEQFF. The CDR3 bases are TGTGCCAGCAGCGGCGGAGGGCCCTGGAATGAGCAGTTCTTC. Full variable domain (rest looked up from reference TRBV9 and TRBJ2-1): DSGVTQTPKHLITATGQRVTLRCSPRSGDLSVYWYQQSLDQGLQFLIQYYNGEERAKGNILERFSAQQFPDLHSELNLSSLELGDSALYFCASSGGGPWNEQFFGPGTRLTVL.

The chain uses TRBV10-1 and TRBJ1-5; D is uncertain. The V end was cut by 7 bases, the J end by 6 bases, with 16 bases between. Germline V gives CDR1 WNHNN, CDR2 SYGVQD (reference sequence). This CDR3 comprises 14 residues. The CDR3 loop is CASTLRGPSQPQHF. CDR3 nucleotide sequence: TGCGCCAGCACCCTCAGAGGGCCCAGTCAGCCCCAGCATTTT.

This chain links TRBV29-1 with TRBJ2-2; D remains unclear. V lost 5 bases and J 7 bases, leaving 8 bases between the germline ends. The CDR3 is made up of 11 amino acids. Germline values: CDR1 SQVTM, CDR2 ANQGSEA. CDR3 residues: CSVRDLGELFF. Written as DNA, the CDR3 is TGCAGCGTTAGGGATCTCGGGGAGCTGTTTTTT.

The table lists this clonotype with many counts. The rearrangement joins TRBV28 to TRBJ2-1, with D perhaps matching TRBD2 (5 bases). This CDR3 has 13 residues. Germline V gene lookup returns CDR1 MDHEN and CDR2 SYDVKM. With 4 bases removed from V and 4 bases from J, the gap between germline ends came to 8 bases. CDR3 nucleotides: TGTGCCAGCAGTTCTAGCCTATACAATGAGCAGTTCTTC. Translation: CASSSSLYNEQFF. Variable domain in full (rest from reference TRBV28 and TRBJ2-1): DVKVTQSSRYLVKRTGEKVFLECVQDMDHENMFWYRQDPGLGLRLIYFSYDVKMKEKGDIPEGYSVSREKKERFSLILESASTNQTSMYLCASSSSLYNEQFFGPGTRLTVL.

This sequence joins TRBV5-4 and TRBJ2-3; 7 bases align to TRBD1. The CDR3 is made up of 13 amino acids. CDR1 is SGHNT and CDR2 is YYREEE in the germline V gene (reference sequence). Unmatched junction bases numbered 3, after V lost 1 base and J lost 7 bases. For the CDR3, the DNA is TGTGCCAGCAGCTTGCAGGGGGAAAATACGCAGTATTTT. Translation: CASSLQGENTQYF.

This chain joins TRBV27 and TRBJ2-7, with 8 bases that match TRBD1. Trimming took 5 bases from V and 4 from J; bases not matched to a gene: 10. In germline, CDR1 is MNHEY, CDR2 SMNVEV (reference sequence). The CDR3 spans 15 residues. This CDR3 reads CASSTPTGAVYEQYF. DNA of the CDR3: TGTGCCAGCAGTACCCCGACAGGGGCAGTGTACGAGCAGTACTTC.

This clonotype has at least ten counts. This rearrangement joins TRBV20-1 to TRBJ2-5; D ambiguous. CDR1 DFQATT and CDR2 SNEGSKA come from the germline V gene (reference sequence). There are 15 residues in the CDR3. Trimming pared 6 bases from V and 3 bases from J, leaving 20 bases between. The CDR3 DNA reads as TGCAGTGCCAGTAGGCCCGGGCAGACCGAAGAGACCCAGTACTTC. The encoded protein is CSASRPGQTEETQYF.

This clonotype was recorded at least ten times. The chain recombines TRBV3-1 with TRBJ1-2; TRBD1 might be the D (6 bases). Trimming left V 4 bases short and J 0 bases short, with 12 bases between. CDR1 is LGHDT and CDR2 is YNNKEL in the germline V gene (reference sequence). This CDR3 has 15 amino acids. In nucleotides, the CDR3 is TGTGCCAGCAGCCTTCTACAGGGTTCTAACTATGGCTACACCTTC. It yields the protein CASSLLQGSNYGYTF.

The genes are TRBV9 and TRBJ2-3, with D uncertain. The germline CDR1 and CDR2 sequences are SGDLS and YYNGEE. The ends were cut back, 1 base at V and 4 bases at J, with 10 bases in the middle. This CDR3 region has 14 residues. The CDR3 spells CASSVNGVSDTQYF. The CDR3 nucleotides read TGTGCCAGCAGCGTAAATGGCGTCTCAGATACGCAGTATTTT.

This clonotype appeared many times. The J gene is TRBJ1-1, the V gene TRBV4-2; D unclear. From germline, CDR1 is LGHNA and CDR2 YNFKEQ. The CDR3 loop spans 15 amino acids. V lost 2 bases to trimming and J lost 1 base, with 11 bases between them. CDR3 in amino acids: CASSQSRYGNTEAFF. The CDR3 DNA is TGTGCCAGCAGCCAATCCAGGTACGGGAACACTGAAGCTTTCTTT.

The table lists this clonotype with a few counts. CDR3: CASSLYGEQYF. The CDR3 DNA sequence: TGTGCCAGCAGTTTATATGGCGAGCAGTACTTC. The V and J genes are TRBV28 and TRBJ2-7; D not resolved. The V end was cut by 1 base, the J end by 6 bases, with 4 bases between. Per the germline V gene, CDR1 is MDHEN and CDR2 is SYDVKM. CDR3 length equals 11 residues.

This clonotype was recorded many times. The chain recombines TRBV28 with TRBJ2-1, with 9 positions matching TRBD2. The V segment lost 4 bases and the J segment 5 bases; nucleotides outside the gene matches: 9. This CDR3 spans 16 amino acids. Germline V gives CDR1 MDHEN, CDR2 SYDVKM. DNA of the CDR3: TGTGCCAGCAGTTCCCCCGGGACTAGCATAAACAATGAGCAGTTCTTC. Protein product: CASSSPGTSINNEQFF.

This clonotype was recorded many times. V and J are TRBV5-1 and TRBJ2-3; 9 bases agree with TRBD2. This CDR3 is built from 14 residues. V gave up 5 bases and J gave up 3 bases; unmatched junction bases: 4. In germline, CDR1 is SGHRS, CDR2 YFSETQ. The CDR3 region has the DNA TGCGCCAGCAGACAGACTAGCGGTACAGATACGCAGTATTTT. It codes for CASRQTSGTDTQYF.

Details on this clonotype: This may stem from a read error, because a much larger clone lies one nucleotide away. The chain links TRBV20-1 to TRBJ2-7; 10 positions match TRBD2. Germline CDR1 is DFQATT and CDR2 is SNEGSKA (reference sequence). The CDR3 has 15 residues. In DNA, the CDR3 is TGCAGTGCTAGAAGTAGCGGGAGGCAACCCTACGGGCAGTACTTC. This encodes CSARSSGRQPYGQYF.

The rearrangement uses TRBV28 and TRBJ2-7; 13 nucleotides match TRBD2. The germline V gene has CDR1 MDHEN and CDR2 SYDVKM. The CDR3 is 15 residues long. The V gene end was trimmed by 4 bases and the J gene end by 5 bases; junction bases not matched to a gene: 5. CDR3 residues: CASSYTGLAGHEQYF. The CDR3 DNA is TGTGCCAGCAGTTATACGGGACTAGCGGGACACGAGCAGTACTTC.

This clonotype was seen a handful of times. The chain is built from TRBV28 and TRBJ1-2, with D possibly TRBD1 on 6 matching bases. There are 15 residues in the CDR3. The germline V gene has CDR1 MDHEN and CDR2 SYDVKM. V lost 3 bases and J 7 bases, leaving 18 bases between the germline ends. The CDR3 nucleotides read TGTGCCAGCAGTTTTCCACTACAGGGAATGGGTGGCTACACCTTC. It is translated as CASSFPLQGMGGYTF.

At least ten counts were recorded for this clonotype. The V call is TRBV7-3, the J call TRBJ2-5; D may match TRBD1 or TRBD2 (5 bases each). In germline, CDR1 is SGHTA, CDR2 FQGTGA. Trimming pared 5 bases from V and 0 bases from J, leaving 10 bases between. The CDR3 has 14 amino acids. In DNA, the CDR3 is TGTGCCAGCAGCCCATCGGGACACCAAGAGACCCAGTACTTC. The encoded protein is CASSPSGHQETQYF.

Many counts were recorded for this clonotype. The chain carries TRBV20-1 and TRBJ2-1, with a possible D match to TRBD1 (6 bases). The CDR3 is 14 residues long. The V end lost 5 bases, the J end lost 7 bases, and 18 bases lay between the germline ends. Per germline, CDR1 DFQATT and CDR2 SNEGSKA (reference sequence). This CDR3 reads CSAPTRQGKNEQFF. In DNA, the CDR3 is TGCAGTGCTCCAACCCGCCAGGGGAAGAATGAGCAGTTCTTC.